This T cell receptor beta chain was obtained from a study of blood T cell repertoires in COVID-19. Sequencing was performed with immunoSEQ multiplex PCR; in TCRdb, only in-frame clones are kept and a portion is missing. The sample consists of approximately 40,000 clones, more than 70% of them appearing once. V shed 3 bases and J shed 6 bases, with 9 bases lying between them. The CDR3 is 14 amino acids. Germline CDR1 reads LNHDA; CDR2 reads SQIVND (reference sequence). This receptor was obtained from a human donor in a cohort sampled during active COVID-19. Source material: peripheral blood. This chain links TRBV19 with TRBJ1-6; no definite D call. CDR3 sequence (DNA): TGTGCCAGTAGTATCGGAGGAGCTAATTCACCCCTCCACTTT. Protein product: CASSIGGANSPLHF.